This is a list of T cell receptor beta chains from one sample in a study of T cell repertoires in cytomegalovirus infection. Which antigens these TCRs recognize remains unknown. TCRdb recomputed calls from the reads with MiXCR, one row per CDR3 protein. The sample has around 770,000 distinct CDR3 sequences, 25% to 30% seen once. The sequences come from cultured CD8+ T cells from PBMCs, collected from culture after CMV antigen stimulation. The receptors were gathered from a human donor in good health (CMV status not recorded). Some clones in this sample may be carry-over from other donors' samples. The CDR3 runs from the conserved cysteine through the conserved F or W. The order of the fields is D gene, J gene, clone size, V gene, CDR3 protein, CDR3 DNA. The D gene is left open where the match is weak. Clone size appears in some rows only: once, few, many, or a class for an expanded clone.

d_gene: TRBD2
j_gene: TRBJ2-1
abundance: few
v_gene: TRBV6-2/TRBV6-3
CDR3aa: CASSWGLAGGPYEQFF
CDR3nt: TGTGCCAGCAGTTGGGGACTAGCGGGGGGGCCGTATGAGCAGTTCTTC

d_gene: -
j_gene: TRBJ1-1
abundance: few
v_gene: TRBV3-1
CDR3aa: CASSLLDTEAFF
CDR3nt: TGTGCCAGCAGTCTACTTGATACTGAAGCTTTCTTT

d_gene: TRBD2
j_gene: TRBJ2-3
abundance: once
v_gene: TRBV12-3/TRBV12-4
CDR3aa: CATGGGGYTDTQYF
CDR3nt: TGTGCCACTGGGGGGGGGGGTTACACAGATACGCAGTATTTT

d_gene: -
j_gene: TRBJ2-3
abundance: -
v_gene: TRBV11-3
CDR3aa: CASSPYGVDTQYF
CDR3nt: TGTGCCAGCAGCCCTTATGGGGTAGATACGCAGTATTTT

d_gene: -
j_gene: TRBJ2-3
abundance: -
v_gene: TRBV7-3
CDR3aa: CASSLKLDFTDTQYF
CDR3nt: TGTGCCAGCAGCTTAAAGCTGGACTTCACAGATACGCAGTATTTT

d_gene: -
j_gene: TRBJ1-2
abundance: few
v_gene: TRBV12-3/TRBV12-4
CDR3aa: CASSFEGAADGYTF
CDR3nt: TGTGCCAGCAGTTTTGAAGGGGCCGCCGATGGCTACACCTTC

d_gene: -
j_gene: TRBJ1-1
abundance: many
v_gene: TRBV4-1
CDR3aa: CASSPYKNTEAFF
CDR3nt: TGTGCCAGCAGCCCATACAAGAACACTGAAGCTTTCTTT

d_gene: -
j_gene: TRBJ1-5
abundance: -
v_gene: TRBV7-2
CDR3aa: CASSLEVQPQHF
CDR3nt: TGTGCCAGCAGCTTGGAGGTTCAGCCCCAGCATTTT

d_gene: TRBD2
j_gene: TRBJ2-4
abundance: few
v_gene: TRBV7-9
CDR3aa: CASSLGRGLTKNIQYF
CDR3nt: TGTGCCAGCAGCTTAGGACGGGGACTAACCAAAAACATTCAGTACTTC

d_gene: -
j_gene: TRBJ1-4
abundance: -
v_gene: TRBV12-3/TRBV12-4
CDR3aa: CASSFELGTGKVATNKKLFF
CDR3nt: TGTGCCAGCAGTTTTGAACTTGGGACGGGGAAAGTTGCAACTAATAAAAAACTGTTTTTT

d_gene: -
j_gene: TRBJ1-1
abundance: -
v_gene: TRBV12-3/TRBV12-4
CDR3aa: CASSTGAALTEAFF
CDR3nt: TGTGCCAGCAGTACCGGGGCCGCCCTTACTGAAGCTTTCTTT

d_gene: TRBD1
j_gene: TRBJ1-5
abundance: few
v_gene: TRBV27
CDR3aa: CASSMTGDQPQHF
CDR3nt: TGTGCCAGCAGTATGACAGGGGATCAGCCCCAGCATTTT

d_gene: -
j_gene: TRBJ1-5
abundance: -
v_gene: TRBV4-3
CDR3aa: CASSQEQASNQPQHF
CDR3nt: TGCGCCAGCAGCCAAGAACAGGCCAGCAATCAGCCCCAGCATTTT

d_gene: TRBD1
j_gene: TRBJ1-2
abundance: few
v_gene: TRBV6-5
CDR3aa: CASRYRGHGYTF
CDR3nt: TGTGCCAGCAGGTACAGGGGACATGGCTACACCTTC

d_gene: TRBD1
j_gene: TRBJ1-1
abundance: few
v_gene: TRBV4-2
CDR3aa: CASSQGEKDRVTEAFF
CDR3nt: TGTGCCAGCAGCCAAGGGGAGAAGGACAGGGTCACTGAAGCTTTCTTT